This TCR beta chain was found in a study of cytomegalovirus exposure and HLA in healthy donors. V gave up 5 bases and J gave up 1 base, with 8 bases separating them. This CDR3 spans 14 amino acids. Germline V gene lookup returns CDR1 MNHEY and CDR2 SMNVEV (reference sequence). PCR was performed using 60 Vbeta and 13 Jbeta primers. Sequencing was performed with immunoSEQ multiplex PCR; in TCRdb, only in-frame clones are kept and a portion is missing. The data show around 150,000 clones, approximately 86% seen once. The sequencing input was PBMCs. The chain links TRBV27 to TRBJ2-2, with unresolved D. The receptor comes from a woman aged 18-29 years in good health and CMV-seronegative. The CDR3 region has the DNA TGTGCCAGCAGTACGGGTATGAACACCGGGGAGCTGTTTTTT. Its protein product is CASSTGMNTGELFF.